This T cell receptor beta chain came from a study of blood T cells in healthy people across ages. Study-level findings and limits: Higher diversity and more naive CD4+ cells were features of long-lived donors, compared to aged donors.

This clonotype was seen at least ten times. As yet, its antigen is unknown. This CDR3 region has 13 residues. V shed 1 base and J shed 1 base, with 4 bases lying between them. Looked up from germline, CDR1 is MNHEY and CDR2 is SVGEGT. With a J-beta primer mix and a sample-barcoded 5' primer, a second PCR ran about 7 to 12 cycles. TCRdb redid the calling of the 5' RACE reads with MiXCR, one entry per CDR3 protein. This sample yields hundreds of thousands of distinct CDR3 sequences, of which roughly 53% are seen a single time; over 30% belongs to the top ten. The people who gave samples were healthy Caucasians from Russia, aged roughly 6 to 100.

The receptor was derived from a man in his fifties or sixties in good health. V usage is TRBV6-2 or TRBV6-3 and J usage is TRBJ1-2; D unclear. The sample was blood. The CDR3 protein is CASSYFFNYGYTF. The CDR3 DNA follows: TGTGCCAGCAGTTACTTTTTTAACTATGGCTACACCTTC.